The clone carrying this TCR beta chain occurred many times. Its cognate antigen is unknown. TCRdb ran MiXCR on the 5' RACE reads and lists one entry per CDR3 protein. The sample includes approximately 200,000 distinct CDR3 sequences, 10% to 15% of them seen just once. Germline V lookup: CDR1 SEHNR, CDR2 FQNEAQ (reference sequence). The CDR3 sequence is 15 residues long. The junction had 6 bases not matched to a gene; V was cut back by 0 bases and J by 5 bases. This sample was taken from a study of CD8 T cells in ankylosing spondylitis. Study findings and constraints: Blood from ankylosing spondylitis patients appeared to carry a characteristic roughly eight-variant TCR beta motif.

The sample consisted of blood, either unsorted or a sorted T cell fraction (not recorded which). The clonotype was recovered from a female donor with ankylosing spondylitis or in good health (not recorded which). The chain combines TRBV7-9 with TRBJ2-5; 7 bases are shared with TRBD1. CDR3 region: CASSLALQGVETQYF. The CDR3 nucleotides are TGTGCCAGCAGCTTAGCGCTGCAGGGGGTGGAGACCCAGTACTTC.